The clone carrying this T cell receptor (beta chain) was picked up a small number of times. The data were obtained in a study of control samples from healthy donors and cancer patients. This table comes from immunoSEQ multiplex PCR, and its TCRdb copy is limited to in-frame clones, with some not included. The data hold over 100,000 clones, with 92% observed a single time. The CDR3 is 13 residues long. With V trimmed by 8 bases and J by 4 bases, 5 bases remained unmatched. The germline CDR1 and CDR2 sequences are MNHEY and SVGAGI. The chain carries TRBV6-5 and TRBJ1-5, with 7 nucleotides matching TRBD1. The sequence derives from a woman aged 50 to 60 in good health. Source material: blood. DNA for the CDR3: TGTGCCAGCGGGGCAGGGGGGAATCAGCCCCAGCATTTT. As protein: CASGAGGNQPQHF.